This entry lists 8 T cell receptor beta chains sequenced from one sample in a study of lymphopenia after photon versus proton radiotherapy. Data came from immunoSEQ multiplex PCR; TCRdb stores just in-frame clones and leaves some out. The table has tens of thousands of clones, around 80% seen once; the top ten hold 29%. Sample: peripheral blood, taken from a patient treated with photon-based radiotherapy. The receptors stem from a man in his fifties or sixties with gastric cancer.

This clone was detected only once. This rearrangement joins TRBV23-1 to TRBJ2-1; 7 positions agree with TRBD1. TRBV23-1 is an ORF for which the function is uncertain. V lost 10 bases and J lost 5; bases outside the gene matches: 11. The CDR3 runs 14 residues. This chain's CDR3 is CATTRGQEDNEQFF. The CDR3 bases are TGCGCCACCACGAGGGGGCAGGAAGACAATGAGCAGTTCTTC.

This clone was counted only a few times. This chain's CDR3 is CASSRMTGNTEAFF. As DNA, the CDR3 is TGTGCCAGCTCACGAATGACAGGGAACACTGAAGCTTTCTTT. V gene TRBV18 combines with J gene TRBJ1-1; TRBD1 might be the D (6 bases). The CDR3 covers 14 residues. The V and J ends lost 4 bases and 1 base respectively, with 10 bases between them. The germline CDR1 and CDR2 sequences are KGHSH and LQKENI.

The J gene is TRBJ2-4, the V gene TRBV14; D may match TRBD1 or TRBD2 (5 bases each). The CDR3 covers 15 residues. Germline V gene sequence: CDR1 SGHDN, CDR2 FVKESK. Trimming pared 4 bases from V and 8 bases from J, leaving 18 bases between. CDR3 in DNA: TGTGCCAGCAGCCGCCGGGACCCAGGGAGCGACATTCAGTACTTC. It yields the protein CASSRRDPGSDIQYF.

The CDR3 loop reads CSSRTNEQFF. CDR3 coding DNA: TGCAGCTCACGGACCAATGAGCAGTTCTTC. The gene calls are TRBV29-1 and TRBJ2-1; D gene uncertain. The CDR3 contains 10 residues. V lost 8 bases, J lost 6 bases, and 8 bases lay in between. Germline CDR1 is SQVTM and CDR2 is ANQGSEA.

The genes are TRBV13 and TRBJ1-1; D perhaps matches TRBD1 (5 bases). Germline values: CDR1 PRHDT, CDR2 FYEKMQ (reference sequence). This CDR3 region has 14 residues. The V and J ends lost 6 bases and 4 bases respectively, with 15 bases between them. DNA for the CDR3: TGTGCCAGCAGGCGGGCCTATGGGGGCACTGAAGCTTTCTTT. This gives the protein CASRRAYGGTEAFF.

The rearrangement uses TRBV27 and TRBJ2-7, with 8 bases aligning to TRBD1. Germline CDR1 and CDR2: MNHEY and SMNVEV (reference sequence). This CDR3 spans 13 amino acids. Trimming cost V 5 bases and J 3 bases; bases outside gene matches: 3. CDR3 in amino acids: CASSITGGYEQYF. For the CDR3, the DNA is TGTGCCAGCAGTATCACAGGGGGCTACGAGCAGTACTTC.

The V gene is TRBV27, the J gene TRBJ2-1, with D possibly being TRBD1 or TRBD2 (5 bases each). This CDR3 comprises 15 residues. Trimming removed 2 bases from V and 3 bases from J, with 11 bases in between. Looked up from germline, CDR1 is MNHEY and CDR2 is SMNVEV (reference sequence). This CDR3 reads CASSLSARGYNEQFF. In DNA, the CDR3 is TGTGCCAGCAGTTTAAGCGCGAGGGGCTACAATGAGCAGTTCTTC.

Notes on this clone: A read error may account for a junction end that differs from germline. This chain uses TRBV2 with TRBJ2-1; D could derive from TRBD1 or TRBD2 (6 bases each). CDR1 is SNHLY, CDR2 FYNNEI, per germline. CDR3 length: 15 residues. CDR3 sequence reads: CASSEGGGSYNEQFF. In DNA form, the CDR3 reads TGTGCCAGCAGCGAAGGAGGGGGGTCCTACAATGAGCAGTTCTTC. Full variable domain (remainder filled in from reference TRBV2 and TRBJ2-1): EPEVTQTPSHQVTQMGQEVILRCVPISNHLYFYWYRQILGQKVEFLVSFYNNEISEKSEIFDDQFSVERPDGSNFTLKIRSTKLEDSAMYFCASSEGGGSYNEQFFGPGTRLTVL.